This T cell receptor (beta chain) was found in a study of cytomegalovirus exposure and HLA in healthy donors. The V end was cut by 3 bases, the J end by 2 bases, with 5 bases between. The V gene's germline CDR1 is SGHRS and CDR2 YFSETQ. The CDR3 has 12 residues. Primers included in the PCR were 60 Vbeta and 13 Jbeta primers. Sequencing was performed with immunoSEQ multiplex PCR; in TCRdb, only in-frame clones are kept and a portion is missing. The table has more than 80,000 clones, about four fifths seen once. This chain uses TRBV5-1 with TRBJ2-5; no reliable D call. This TCR was sampled from a woman aged 70-85 years in good health and CMV-seropositive. Sample: PBMCs. The CDR3 reads CASSSQQETQYF. DNA for the CDR3: TGCGCCAGCAGCTCGCAGCAAGAGACCCAGTACTTC.